This T cell receptor (beta chain) was sequenced for a study of response to subunit inactivated influenza vaccine. General study points: Authors suggested each seasonal flu vaccination may recruit only limited numbers of new T cells.

This clonotype was counted a few times. Its cognate antigen is unknown. MiXCR, applied by TCRdb to the RT-PCR reads, yields one record per CDR3 protein. The data show about 650,000 distinct CDR3 sequences, 14% seen once. The CDR3 consists of 16 residues. Germline V gene data show CDR1 as LNHDA and CDR2 as SQIVND (reference sequence). J gave up 2 bases and V 7 bases, and 11 bases lay outside the gene matches. The chain links TRBV19 to TRBJ2-1; 7 bases map to TRBD1. The source was PBMCs from blood, collected 14 to 15 days before vaccination. The receptor was derived from a man aged 50-60 years who received an inactivated influenza vaccine. The CDR3 DNA sequence: TGTGCCAGTACCGCGGATGACAGGGCCCCCTACAATGAGCAGTTCTTC. Translated, it gives CASTADDRAPYNEQFF.